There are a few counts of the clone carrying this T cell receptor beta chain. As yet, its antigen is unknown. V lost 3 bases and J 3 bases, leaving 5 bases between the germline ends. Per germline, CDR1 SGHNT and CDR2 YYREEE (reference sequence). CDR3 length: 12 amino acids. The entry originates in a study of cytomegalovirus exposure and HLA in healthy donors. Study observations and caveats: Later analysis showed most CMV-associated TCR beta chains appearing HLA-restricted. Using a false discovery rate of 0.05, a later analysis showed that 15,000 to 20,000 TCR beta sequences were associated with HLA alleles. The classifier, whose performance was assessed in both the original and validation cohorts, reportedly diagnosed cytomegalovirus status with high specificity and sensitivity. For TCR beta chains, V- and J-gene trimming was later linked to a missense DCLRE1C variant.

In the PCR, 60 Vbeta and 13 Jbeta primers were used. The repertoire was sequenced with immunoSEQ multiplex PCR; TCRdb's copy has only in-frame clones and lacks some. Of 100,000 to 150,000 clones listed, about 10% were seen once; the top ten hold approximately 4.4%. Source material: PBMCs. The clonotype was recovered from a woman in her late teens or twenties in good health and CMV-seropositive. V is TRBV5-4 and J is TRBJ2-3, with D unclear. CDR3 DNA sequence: TGTGCCAGCAGCTCCCCAACAGATACGCAGTATTTT. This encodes CASSSPTDTQYF.